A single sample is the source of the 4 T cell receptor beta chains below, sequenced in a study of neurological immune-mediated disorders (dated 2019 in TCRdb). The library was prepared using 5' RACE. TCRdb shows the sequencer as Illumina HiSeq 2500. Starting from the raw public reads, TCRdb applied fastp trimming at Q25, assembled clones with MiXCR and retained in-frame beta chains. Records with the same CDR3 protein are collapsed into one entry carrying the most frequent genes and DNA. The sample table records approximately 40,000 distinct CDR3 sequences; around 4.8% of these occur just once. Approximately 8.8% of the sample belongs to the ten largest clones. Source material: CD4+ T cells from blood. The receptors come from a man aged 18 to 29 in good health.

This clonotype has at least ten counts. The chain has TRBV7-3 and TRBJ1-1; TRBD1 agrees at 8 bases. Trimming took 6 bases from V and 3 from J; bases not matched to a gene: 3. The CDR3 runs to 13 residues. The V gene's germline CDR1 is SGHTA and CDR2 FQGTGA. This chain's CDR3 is CASRLTGDTEAFF. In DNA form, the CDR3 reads TGTGCCAGCAGACTGACAGGGGACACTGAAGCTTTCTTT.

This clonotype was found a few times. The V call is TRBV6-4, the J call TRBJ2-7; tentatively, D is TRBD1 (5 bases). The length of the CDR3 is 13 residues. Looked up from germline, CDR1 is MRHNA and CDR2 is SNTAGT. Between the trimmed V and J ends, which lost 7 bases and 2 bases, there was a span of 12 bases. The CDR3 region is CASTSTVTYEQYF. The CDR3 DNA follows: TGTGCCAGCACCTCGACAGTCACCTACGAGCAGTACTTC.

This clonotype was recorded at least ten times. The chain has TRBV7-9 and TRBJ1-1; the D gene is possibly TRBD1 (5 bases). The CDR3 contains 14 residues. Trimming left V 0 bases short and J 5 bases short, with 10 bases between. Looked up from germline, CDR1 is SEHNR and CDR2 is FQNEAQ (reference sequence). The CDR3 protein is CASSLAGGATEAFF. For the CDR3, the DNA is TGTGCCAGCAGCTTAGCTGGGGGTGCGACTGAAGCTTTCTTT.

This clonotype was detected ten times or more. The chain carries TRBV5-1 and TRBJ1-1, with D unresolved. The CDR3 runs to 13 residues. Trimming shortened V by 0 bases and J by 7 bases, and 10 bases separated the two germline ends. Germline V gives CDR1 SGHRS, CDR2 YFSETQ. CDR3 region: CASSLARRNEAFF. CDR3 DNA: TGCGCCAGCAGCTTGGCACGGCGGAATGAAGCTTTCTTT.